Presented here are 18 T cell receptor beta chains from one specimen sequenced in a study of control samples from healthy donors and cancer patients. Sequencing used immunoSEQ multiplex PCR; TCRdb keeps in-frame clones, though not all of them. The sample lists under 450,000 clones, 75% to 95% occurring once. The sample comprised PBMCs. These receptors were collected from a man aged 35 to 55 with head and neck cancer.

V is TRBV12-3 or TRBV12-4 and J is TRBJ1-1; no clear D gene. The V end lost 8 bases, the J end lost 1 base, and 11 bases lay between the germline ends. The CDR3 has 13 residues. The CDR3 nucleotides are TGTGCCAGCGTTCGTTCGCCGAACACTGAAGCTTTCTTT. Protein product: CASVRSPNTEAFF.

The chain links TRBV14 to TRBJ2-7; tentative D call: TRBD1 (6 bases). Germline V gene sequence: CDR1 SGHDN, CDR2 FVKESK. Trimming left V 4 bases short and J 6 bases short, with 16 bases between. This CDR3 contains 14 residues. The CDR3 coding sequence is TGTGCCAGCAGCCCGACCACAGGGATCAGCGAGCAGTACTTC. Translation: CASSPTTGISEQYF.

The rearrangement uses TRBV6-2 or TRBV6-3 and TRBJ1-5; D uncertain. The germline V and J ends were trimmed by 5 bases and 4 bases, with 12 bases remaining between them. CDR1 and CDR2 (germline): MNHEY, SVGEGT. The CDR3 sequence is 14 residues long. The CDR3 here is CASSAETLNQPQHF. The CDR3 DNA reads TGTGCCAGCAGTGCGGAGACCCTTAATCAGCCCCAGCATTTT.

J is TRBJ1-2 and V is TRBV28; D possibly corresponds to TRBD1 (5 bases). CDR1 is MDHEN, CDR2 SYDVKM, per germline. CDR3 length: 15 amino acids. With 5 bases removed from V and 8 bases from J, the gap between germline ends came to 21 bases. Here the CDR3 reads CASSPQGAGMRGYTF. DNA for the CDR3: TGTGCCAGCAGTCCCCAAGGGGCAGGGATGCGAGGCTACACCTTC.

The chain joins TRBV9 to TRBJ1-1; TRBD1 might be the D (5 bases). V shed 2 bases and J shed 3 bases, with 8 bases lying between them. CDR1 and CDR2 from the germline V gene are SGDLS and YYNGEE. CDR3 size: 13 residues. The CDR3 is CASSVREDTEAFF. CDR3 in DNA: TGTGCCAGCAGCGTCAGGGAGGACACTGAAGCTTTCTTT.

Only one count was recorded for this clone. This chain joins TRBV6-1 and TRBJ1-3, with a weak D call TRBD1 (5 bases). CDR3 length: 15 residues. Trimming removed 5 bases from V and 2 bases from J, with 13 bases in between. From germline, CDR1 is MNHNS and CDR2 SASEGT. CDR3 in amino acids: CASSSPSGTGNTIYF. The CDR3 DNA is TGTGCCAGCAGTTCACCCTCAGGGACTGGAAACACCATATATTTT.

The V and J genes are TRBV30 and TRBJ1-2; 9 nucleotides agree with TRBD1. CDR1 and CDR2 (germline): GTSNPN, SVGIG (reference sequence). The V and J ends lost 3 bases and 8 bases, in that order; junction bases with no gene match: 16. The CDR3 runs to 16 residues. The CDR3, as DNA: TGTGCCTGGAGCGCTCCGGGACAGGGCATGCGTAGCGGCTACACCTTC. Translating it yields CAWSAPGQGMRSGYTF. Variable domain in full (rest from reference TRBV30 and TRBJ1-2): SQTIHQWPATLVQPVGSPLSLECTVEGTSNPNLYWYRQAAGRGLQLLFYSVGIGQISSEVPQNLSASRPQDRQFILSSKKLLLSDSGFYLCAWSAPGQGMRSGYTFGSGTRLTVV.

The J gene is TRBJ1-4, the V gene TRBV7-8, with unresolved D. Trimming left V 0 bases short and J 1 base short, with 9 bases between. The CDR3 loop spans 16 amino acids. The V gene's germline CDR1 is SGHVS and CDR2 FQNEAQ. CDR3 bases: TGTGCCAGCAGCTTAGCAGCTGCAAAAACTAATGAAAAACTGTTTTTT. It codes for CASSLAAAKTNEKLFF. Using reference TRBV7-8 and TRBJ1-4 for the parts outside the CDR3, the full variable domain is GAGVSQSPRYKVAKRGQDVALRCDPISGHVSLFWYQQALGQGPEFLTYFQNEAQLDKSGLPSDRFFAERPEGSVSTLKIQRTQQEDSAVYLCASSLAAAKTNEKLFFGSGTQLSVL.

The chain is built from TRBV6-2 or TRBV6-3 and TRBJ2-1, with no clear D. The V and J ends lost 0 bases and 0 bases respectively, with 9 bases between them. The CDR3 is made up of 16 amino acids. CDR1 is MNHEY, CDR2 SVGEGT, per germline. The CDR3 sequence: CASSYSYSFSYNEQFF. Written as DNA, the CDR3 is TGTGCCAGCAGTTACTCTTACAGTTTCTCCTACAATGAGCAGTTCTTC.

The chain couples TRBV2 to TRBJ1-5, with 7 bases lining up with TRBD1. Germline-derived CDR1 and CDR2 are SNHLY and FYNNEI. This CDR3 spans 13 amino acids. V lost 6 bases to trimming and J lost 5 bases; unmatched junction nucleotides: 4. DNA of the CDR3: TGTGCCAGCAGCCTCGACAGGGATCAGCCCCAGCATTTT. Its protein is CASSLDRDQPQHF.

V is TRBV9 and J is TRBJ2-7; D call uncertain. The ends were cut back, 3 bases at V and 6 bases at J, with 7 bases in the middle. This CDR3 has 11 residues. CDR1 and CDR2 (germline): SGDLS, YYNGEE. In DNA form, the CDR3 reads TGTGCCAGCAGCGCTGGAGTCGAGCAGTACTTC. Translated: CASSAGVEQYF.

The chain is built from TRBV28 and TRBJ2-4, with D possibly matching TRBD1 (5 bases). The V gene's germline CDR1 is MDHEN and CDR2 SYDVKM. Trimming left V 5 bases short and J 10 bases short, with 15 bases between. The CDR3 has 13 amino acids. The CDR3 nucleotides read TGTGCCAGCAGTCTCGTAGGGGATAGGATTCAGTACTTC. Its translation: CASSLVGDRIQYF.

This clone has only a few counts. The rearrangement joins TRBV4-1 to TRBJ1-4; tentatively, D is TRBD1 (5 bases). This CDR3 contains 13 residues. Per the germline V gene, CDR1 is MGHRA and CDR2 is YSYEKL. The V gene lost 3 bases and the J gene lost 10 bases, with 12 bases spanning the gap. In DNA form, the CDR3 reads TGCGCCAGCAGCCAGATGGGACTGGGAAAACTGTTTTTT. It translates to CASSQMGLGKLFF.

Concerning this clone: Different DNA sequences within this sample yield the same CDR3. The V gene is TRBV30, the J gene TRBJ1-1; D unclear. V lost 4 bases to trimming and J lost 1 base, with 10 bases between them. The CDR3 is made up of 13 amino acids. Germline V gene data show CDR1 as GTSNPN and CDR2 as SVGIG (reference sequence). CDR3 protein: CAWTRGGNTEAFF. The CDR3 DNA follows: TGTGCCTGGACCCGGGGTGGGAACACTGAAGCTTTCTTT.

The rearrangement links TRBV5-1 to TRBJ2-2; D is ambiguous. V lost 0 bases and J 7 bases, leaving 7 bases between the germline ends. The CDR3 extends over 13 amino acids. CDR1 and CDR2 from the germline V gene are SGHRS and YFSETQ. CDR3 nucleotides: TGCGCCAGCAGCTTGGATCCGAGCGGGGAGCTGTTTTTT. Residues: CASSLDPSGELFF.

This sequence joins TRBV4-2 and TRBJ2-7, with unresolved D. This CDR3 contains 15 residues. CDR1 and CDR2 (germline): LGHNA, YNFKEQ. Between the trimmed V and J ends, which lost 0 bases and 3 bases, there was a span of 12 bases. In nucleotides, the CDR3 is TGTGCCAGCAGCCAAGAGTTTGGGGATCGCTACGAGCAGTACTTC. It codes for CASSQEFGDRYEQYF.

The V call is TRBV7-9, the J call TRBJ2-1; D is perhaps TRBD1 (6 bases). V was cut by 0 bases and J by 8 bases, with 17 bases left in between. CDR1 SEHNR and CDR2 FQNEAQ come from the germline V gene (reference sequence). The CDR3 has 16 residues. In DNA, the CDR3 is TGTGCCAGCAGCTTAGCGAAGGGGGAGCGGAGCGATGAGCAGTTCTTC. Translation: CASSLAKGERSDEQFF.

The chain joins TRBV28 to TRBJ2-7; D may be TRBD2 (5 bases). CDR1 is MDHEN and CDR2 is SYDVKM in the germline V gene. The CDR3 contains 13 residues. Trimming removed 4 bases from V and 3 bases from J, with 10 bases in between. The CDR3: CASSWRKYYEQYF. DNA of the CDR3: TGTGCCAGCAGTTGGAGGAAATACTACGAGCAGTACTTC.